This entry lists 23 T cell receptor beta chains sequenced from one sample in a study of T cells in narcolepsy. The assay was immunoSEQ multiplex PCR, and TCRdb's table has in-frame clones only and misses some. The table shows about 40,000 clones, with roughly 88% occurring only once. The sample was CD45RA- memory CD4+ T cells from PBMCs. The receptors stem from a human donor with narcolepsy.

The chain recombines TRBV5-6 with TRBJ2-2, with D tentatively TRBD1 (6 bases). Trimming removed 3 bases at V and 5 bases at J, with 11 bases between. Germline CDR1 and CDR2: SGHDT and YYEEEE. The length of the CDR3 is 14 residues. The chain's CDR3 is CASSSLTGTGELFF. DNA of the CDR3: TGTGCCAGCAGCTCACTCACAGGGACCGGGGAGCTGTTTTTT.

This clone was seen only a few times. The chain uses TRBV7-6 and TRBJ2-3; 11 bases fit TRBD2. The trim removed 5 bases at V and 2 bases at J, leaving 9 bases unmatched. The germline V gene has CDR1 SGHVS and CDR2 FNYEAQ. The CDR3 runs to 17 residues. This CDR3 reads CASSKNLAGGLTDTQYF. In DNA, the CDR3 is TGTGCCAGCAGCAAAAACCTAGCGGGGGGACTCACAGATACGCAGTATTTT.

The chain carries TRBV6-6 and TRBJ2-7; D uncertain. V gave up 0 bases and J gave up 2 bases, with 8 bases separating them. Germline CDR1 MNHNY, CDR2 SVGAGI (reference sequence). The length of the CDR3 is 14 residues. The CDR3 region is CASSYSQSPYEQYF. Written as DNA, the CDR3 is TGTGCCAGCAGTTACTCGCAGTCCCCCTACGAGCAGTACTTC.

The J gene is TRBJ1-5, the V gene TRBV6-5; no clear D gene. The CDR3 consists of 13 residues. Germline-derived CDR1 and CDR2 are MNHEY and SVGAGI. V lost 5 bases, J lost 4 bases, and 9 bases lay in between. The CDR3 is CASSVEENQPQHF. CDR3 sequence (DNA): TGTGCCAGCAGTGTAGAGGAGAATCAGCCCCAGCATTTT.

This sequence joins TRBV12-5 and TRBJ2-7; D unclear. Germline loops: CDR1 LGHNT, CDR2 FRNRAP. The V end lost 6 bases, the J end lost 6 bases, and 12 bases lay between the germline ends. The CDR3 is 12 residues long. CDR3 protein: CASGPWASEQYF. CDR3 sequence (DNA): TGTGCTAGTGGCCCCTGGGCCAGCGAGCAGTACTTC.

The CDR3 spells CASTRTSGGTYNEQFF. CDR3 bases: TGTGCCAGCACCAGGACTAGCGGGGGGACCTACAATGAGCAGTTCTTC. The chain employs TRBV7-2 and TRBJ2-1, with 14 bases aligning to TRBD2. There are 16 residues in the CDR3. V shed 7 bases, J shed 2 bases, and the junction held 4 bases outside the gene matches. Per the germline V gene, CDR1 is SGHTA and CDR2 is FQGNSA.

The rearrangement joins TRBV2 to TRBJ2-1, with no clear D. The ends were cut back, 7 bases at V and 4 bases at J, with 11 bases in the middle. Germline-derived CDR1 and CDR2 are SNHLY and FYNNEI. This CDR3 contains 13 residues. CDR3 bases: TGTGCCAGCATGTCAGGACCGTACAATGAGCAGTTCTTC. Encoded protein: CASMSGPYNEQFF.

The chain carries TRBV7-2 and TRBJ2-2, with 15 bases aligning to TRBD2. The V gene end was trimmed by 6 bases and the J gene end by 8 bases; junction bases not matched to a gene: 4. This CDR3 is built from 15 residues. Per the germline V gene, CDR1 is SGHTA and CDR2 is FQGNSA. The CDR3 loop reads CASRMGLAGGGELFF. The CDR3 nucleotides read TGTGCCAGCAGGATGGGACTAGCGGGAGGAGGGGAGCTGTTTTTT.

This chain links TRBV7-2 with TRBJ1-6; perhaps TRBD1 as D (6 bases). CDR1 SGHTA and CDR2 FQGNSA come from the germline V gene. The V and J ends lost 10 bases and 7 bases respectively, with 17 bases between them. The CDR3 is 14 residues long. Here the CDR3 reads CATGLGGGNSPLHF. The CDR3 coding sequence is TGTGCCACCGGGTTGGGGGGCGGGAATTCACCCCTCCACTTT.

V gene TRBV7-8 combines with J gene TRBJ2-2; D gene unclear. The V end lost 7 bases, the J end lost 0 bases, and 12 bases lay between the germline ends. Germline CDR1 SGHVS, CDR2 FQNEAQ. The CDR3 runs to 15 residues. Here the CDR3 reads CASKEGGPNTGELFF. Here the CDR3 DNA reads TGTGCCAGCAAGGAAGGCGGCCCGAACACCGGGGAGCTGTTTTTT.

The CDR3 region has the DNA TGTGCCAGCTCCCCCGGACTAGCGGGAGAGGGCGAGCAGTTCTTC. It is translated as CASSPGLAGEGEQFF. This chain links TRBV18 with TRBJ2-1; the match to TRBD2 covers 13 bases. J lost 10 bases, V lost 6 bases, and 9 bases had no gene match. Germline CDR1 is KGHSH and CDR2 is LQKENI. The length of the CDR3 is 15 residues.

The rearrangement links TRBV4-3 to TRBJ1-2; D gene uncertain. This CDR3 spans 18 amino acids. Germline CDR1 reads LGHNA; CDR2 reads YSLEER. V lost 0 bases to trimming and J lost 5 bases, with 22 bases between them. CDR3 sequence: CASSQDMVSAITLYGYTF. CDR3 DNA: TGCGCCAGCAGCCAAGACATGGTGTCAGCGATTACCCTGTATGGCTACACCTTC.

This chain links TRBV7-2 with TRBJ2-3; tentatively, D is TRBD1 (5 bases). The CDR3 has 16 amino acids. Trimming took 4 bases from V and 0 from J, leaving 14 bases between them. CDR1 SGHTA and CDR2 FQGNSA come from the germline V gene. The CDR3 sequence is CASSSQGLYSTDTQYF. CDR3 DNA sequence: TGTGCCAGCAGCTCCCAGGGCCTTTATAGCACAGATACGCAGTATTTT.

CDR3 region: CASSFNYNTEAFF. The CDR3 nucleotides read TGTGCCAGCAGCTTCAACTATAACACTGAAGCTTTCTTT. The chain combines TRBV11-3 with TRBJ1-1; D is uncertain. The CDR3 has 13 amino acids. The germline V gene encodes CDR1 SGHNT and CDR2 YENEEA. V was clipped by 3 bases and J by 2 bases, with 7 bases between them.

The count of this clone is one. V usage is TRBV7-2 and J usage is TRBJ1-1; 9 nucleotides line up with TRBD1. The V gene end was trimmed by 4 bases and the J gene end by 5 bases; junction bases not matched to a gene: 5. This CDR3 contains 14 residues. Germline lookup yields CDR1 SGHTA and CDR2 FQGNSA. The CDR3: CASSSDRGWTEAFF. CDR3 sequence (DNA): TGTGCCAGCAGCTCGGACAGGGGTTGGACTGAAGCTTTCTTT. Drawing the rest from reference TRBV7-2 and TRBJ1-1, the complete variable domain is GAGVSQSPSNKVTEKGKDVELRCDPISGHTALYWYRQSLGQGLEFLIYFQGNSAPDKSGLPSDRFSAERTGGSVSTLTIQRTQQEDSAVYLCASSSDRGWTEAFFGQGTRLTVV.

The chain carries TRBV5-1 and TRBJ2-3, with a weak D call TRBD2 (6 bases). The CDR3 has 17 amino acids. V lost 0 bases and J lost 0, with 14 bases in between. The V gene's germline CDR1 is SGHRS and CDR2 YFSETQ. CDR3 residues: CASSLARSGTSTDTQYF. The CDR3 DNA reads TGCGCCAGCAGCTTGGCCCGTAGCGGCACTAGCACAGATACGCAGTATTTT.

The chain recombines TRBV11-3 with TRBJ2-2; D unresolved. V dropped 1 base and J dropped 3 bases, with 6 bases sitting between them. Germline V gene data show CDR1 as SGHNT and CDR2 as YENEEA. The CDR3 covers 14 residues. The DNA for the CDR3 is TGTGCCAGCAGCTTAGTTGGGGACACCGGGGAGCTGTTTTTT. Its protein is CASSLVGDTGELFF. The full variable domain, its missing parts supplied by reference TRBV11-3 and TRBJ2-2, is EAGVVQSPRYKIIEKKQPVAFWCNPISGHNTLYWYLQNLGQGPELLIRYENEEAVDDSQLPKDRFSAERLKGVDSTLKIQPAELGDSAVYLCASSLVGDTGELFFGEGSRLTVL.

This clone was observed once. The J gene is TRBJ2-3, the V gene TRBV10-3; D gene ambiguous. CDR1 is ENHRY and CDR2 is SYGVKD in the germline V gene. V was trimmed by 0 bases and J by 4 bases, leaving 8 bases between them. This CDR3 is 14 amino acids long. The CDR3 region is CAISESREADTQYF. The CDR3 DNA sequence: TGTGCCATCAGTGAGTCAAGGGAAGCAGATACGCAGTATTTT.

CDR3 nucleotide sequence: TGCGCCAGCAGCTTGTCTCTAGCGGCCCCCTACGAGCAGTACTTC. Protein product: CASSLSLAAPYEQYF. V is TRBV5-1 and J is TRBJ2-7; 7 bases line up with TRBD2. The CDR3 runs to 15 residues. The ends lost 1 base at V and 2 bases at J; junction bases unmatched: 6. Germline-derived CDR1 and CDR2 are SGHRS and YFSETQ.

This clone has just one count. The same CDR3 is also encoded by other DNA sequences in this sample. V gene TRBV5-1 combines with J gene TRBJ1-1; a possible D gene is TRBD1 (5 bases). The CDR3 runs to 14 residues. CDR1 is SGHRS, CDR2 YFSETQ, per germline. The ends were cut back, 4 bases at V and 1 base at J, with 11 bases in the middle. CDR3 bases: TGCGCCAGCAGCGAGGGACCCCAGAACACTGAAGCTTTCTTT. It translates to CASSEGPQNTEAFF.

CDR3 loop: CASTWRQGANNEQFF. For the CDR3, the DNA is TGTGCCAGCACTTGGAGACAGGGGGCCAACAATGAGCAGTTCTTC. The chain carries TRBV6-1 and TRBJ2-1; 10 bases map to TRBD1. This CDR3 comprises 15 residues. CDR1 and CDR2 from the germline V gene are MNHNS and SASEGT. Trimming took 7 bases from V and 5 from J; bases not matched to a gene: 8.

This clone appeared a few times. This rearrangement joins TRBV28 to TRBJ1-4, with TRBD1 as a possible D gene (6 bases). Germline CDR1 and CDR2: MDHEN and SYDVKM. The CDR3 has 15 residues. V lost 8 bases, J lost 3 bases, and 16 bases lay in between. DNA for the CDR3: TGTGCCAGCCAGGCCGGGGGCGAGTCTAATGAAAAACTGTTTTTT. Its protein is CASQAGGESNEKLFF. The full variable domain, in which reference TRBV28 and TRBJ1-4 provide the parts outside the CDR3, is DVKVTQSSRYLVKRTGEKVFLECVQDMDHENMFWYRQDPGLGLRLIYFSYDVKMKEKGDIPEGYSVSREKKERFSLILESASTNQTSMYLCASQAGGESNEKLFFGSGTQLSVL.

This chain joins TRBV11-2 and TRBJ1-1; D unclear. The ends were cut back, 5 bases at V and 4 bases at J, with 11 bases in the middle. This CDR3 comprises 13 residues. The germline V gene has CDR1 SGHAT and CDR2 FQNNGV. The CDR3 DNA sequence: TGTGCCAGCAGCCCGAGTAGGAGCACTGAAGCTTTCTTT. Translated: CASSPSRSTEAFF.